The present entry profiles one TCR beta chain with its context. Its antigen is not identified. The cDNA was synthesized by means of template-switch 5'RACE, which was carried out with 10-nucleotide random UMIs. TCRdb passed the 5' RACE reads through MiXCR, listing each CDR3 protein once. Counted here are roughly 100,000 distinct CDR3 sequences, 9.5% to 14% occurring once; the ten biggest clones make up around 3.1%. Time point given: longitudinal time-point 3. Where libraries were unsorted, they were derived from 2 million PBMCs stored at -80 degrees C. This entry is derived from a study of neurological immune-mediated disorders. Regarding the study as a whole: Expanded clones shared no CDR3 amino acid sequences across subjects, suggesting private repertoires in all groups.

V was trimmed by 5 bases and J by 8 bases, leaving 18 bases between them. The CDR3 contains 14 residues. The V gene is TRBV12-3 or TRBV12-4, the J gene TRBJ2-5; tentatively, D is TRBD2 (5 bases). This clonotype was obtained from a female donor with HTLV-1-associated myelopathy (HAM/TSP). What was sequenced was PBMCs. This CDR3 is CASSRTEVADTQYF. The CDR3 bases are TGTGCCAGCAGTCGGACGGAGGTGGCTGATACCCAGTACTTC.